The 8 T cell receptor beta chains listed next were all sequenced from one sample in a study of healthy donors' naive CD4 and CD8 T cells. Starting from around 500 ng of total RNA, TCR libraries were made with linear amplification. Each CDR3 protein is one row after TCRdb ran MiXCR on the reads. The table lists 200,000 or so distinct CDR3 sequences, around 70% of them singletons. The sample comprised naive CD4+ and CD8+ T cells sorted from blood, pooled from several donors. These receptors originate from a pool of human donors in good health; the sample pools cells from several healthy donors.

V usage is TRBV29-1 and J usage is TRBJ2-7, with 8 bases aligning to TRBD2. CDR1 and CDR2 (germline): SQVTM, ANQGSEA. The CDR3 spans 13 residues. V lost 7 bases and J lost 4; bases outside the gene matches: 9. The CDR3 region has the DNA TGCAGCGCCCGGCCGGGAGGGACTTACGAGCAGTACTTC. Encoded protein: CSARPGGTYEQYF.

The chain recombines TRBV10-3 with TRBJ2-1; D is tentatively TRBD1 or TRBD2 (5 bases each). CDR1 is ENHRY, CDR2 SYGVKD, per germline. The CDR3 is 13 residues long. The V end lost 4 bases, the J end lost 9 bases, and 13 bases lay between the germline ends. CDR3 DNA sequence: TGTGCCATCAGTGCCGGGGCATCGACTGAGCAGTTCTTC. This codes for CAISAGASTEQFF.

V and J are TRBV5-5 and TRBJ2-3; 10 nucleotides agree with TRBD2. Germline V lookup: CDR1 SGHKS, CDR2 YYEKEE (reference sequence). With V trimmed by 5 bases and J by 7 bases, 10 bases remained unmatched. This CDR3 is built from 15 residues. The CDR3 loop is CASSFTSGVGNTQYF. The CDR3 DNA is TGTGCCAGCAGTTTCACTAGCGGGGTCGGAAATACGCAGTATTTT.

This chain uses TRBV19 with TRBJ1-2; TRBD1 matches at 8 bases. This CDR3 contains 18 residues. Germline CDR1 and CDR2: LNHDA and SQIVND (reference sequence). Trimming cost V 1 base and J 3 bases; bases outside gene matches: 13. For the CDR3, the DNA is TGTGCCAGTAGTATAGGGCCGGGACAGGTCGCTCCTCACTATGGCTACACCTTC. It is translated as CASSIGPGQVAPHYGYTF.

V and J are TRBV18 and TRBJ1-1; D unresolved. CDR1 and CDR2 (germline): KGHSH, LQKENI. V dropped 4 bases and J dropped 3 bases, with 9 bases sitting between them. CDR3 length: 13 amino acids. The CDR3 loop reads CASSLHRDTEAFF. CDR3 DNA sequence: TGTGCCAGCTCACTCCATCGGGACACTGAAGCTTTCTTT.

V gene TRBV29-1 combines with J gene TRBJ2-7; D gene unclear. This CDR3 region has 13 residues. The germline V and J ends were trimmed by 4 bases and 3 bases, with 13 bases remaining between them. From germline, CDR1 is SQVTM and CDR2 ANQGSEA. For the CDR3, the DNA is TGCAGCGTTGTGGGTGACACCCACTACGAGCAGTACTTC. This sequence encodes CSVVGDTHYEQYF.

The J gene is TRBJ2-7, the V gene TRBV27; possible D gene TRBD2, 6 bases. Trimming removed 3 bases from V and 4 bases from J, with 13 bases in between. CDR1 and CDR2 from the germline V gene are MNHEY and SMNVEV (reference sequence). The CDR3 has 14 residues. This CDR3 reads CASSFSSGSYEQYF. For the CDR3, the DNA is TGTGCCAGCAGTTTCTCCAGCGGGTCATACGAGCAGTACTTC.

This chain joins TRBV29-1 and TRBJ2-7; 11 bases map to TRBD2. J was trimmed by 4 bases and V by 2 bases; bases with no gene match: 4. The germline V gene encodes CDR1 SQVTM and CDR2 ANQGSEA. This CDR3 is 14 amino acids long. The chain's CDR3 is CSVERTSGGYEQYF. CDR3 in DNA: TGCAGCGTTGAACGTACTAGCGGGGGATACGAGCAGTACTTC.